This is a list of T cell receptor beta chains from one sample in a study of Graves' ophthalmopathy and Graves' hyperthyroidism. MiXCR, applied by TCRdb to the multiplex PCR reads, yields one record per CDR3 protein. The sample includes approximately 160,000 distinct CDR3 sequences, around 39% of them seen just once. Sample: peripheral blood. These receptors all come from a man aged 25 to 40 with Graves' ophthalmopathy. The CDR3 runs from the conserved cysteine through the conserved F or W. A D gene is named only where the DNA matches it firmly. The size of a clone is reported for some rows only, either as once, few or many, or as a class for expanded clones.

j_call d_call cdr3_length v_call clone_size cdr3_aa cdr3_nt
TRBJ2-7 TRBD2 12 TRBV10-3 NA CATAAGVYEQYF TGTGCCACCGCGGCGGGGGTCTACGAGCAGTACTTC
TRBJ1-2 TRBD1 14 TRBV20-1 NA CSARTGGRRGGYTF TGCAGTGCTAGGACAGGGGGCAGGCGGGGCGGCTACACCTTC
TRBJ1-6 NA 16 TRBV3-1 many CASSQVYGGGNSPLHF TGTGCCAGCAGCCAAGTGTATGGGGGCGGTAATTCACCCCTCCACTTT
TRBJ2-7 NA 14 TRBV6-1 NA CASKSTGYGSEQYF TGTGCCAGCAAATCGACAGGGTACGGGAGCGAGCAGTACTTC
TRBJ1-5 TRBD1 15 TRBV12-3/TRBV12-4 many CASSLDRLSNQPQHF TGTGCCAGCAGCTTGGACAGGCTTAGCAATCAGCCCCAGCATTTT
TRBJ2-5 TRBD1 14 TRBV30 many CAWSGGGGGETQYF TGTGCCTGGAGTGGAGGGGGCGGAGGAGAGACCCAGTACTTC
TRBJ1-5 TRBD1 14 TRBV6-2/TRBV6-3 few CASRRTGGNQPQHF TGTGCCAGCAGAAGGACAGGGGGCAATCAGCCCCAGCATTTT
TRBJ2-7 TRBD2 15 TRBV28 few CASSTLGGGQYEQYF TGTGCCAGCAGTACCCTGGGCGGGGGTCAATACGAGCAGTACTTC
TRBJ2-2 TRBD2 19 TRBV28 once CASSSPGLAGGPDTGELFF TGTGCCAGCAGTTCCCCGGGACTAGCGGGAGGGCCGGACACCGGGGAGCTGTTTTTT
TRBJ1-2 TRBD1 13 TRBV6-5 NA CASSHWDSYDYTF TGTGCCAGCAGTCACTGGGACAGCTATGACTACACCTTC
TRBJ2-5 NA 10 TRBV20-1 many CSAQQETQYF TGCAGTGCTCAACAAGAGACCCAGTACTTC
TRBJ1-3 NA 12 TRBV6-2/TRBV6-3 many CASTSTGAAIYF TGTGCCAGCACATCCACCGGAGCTGCCATATATTTT
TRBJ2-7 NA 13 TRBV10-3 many CAISQGLSNEQYF TGTGCCATCAGTCAAGGACTATCCAACGAGCAGTACTTC
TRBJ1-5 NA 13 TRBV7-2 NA CASSTERNQPQHF TGTGCCAGCAGCACCGAACGTAATCAGCCCCAGCATTTT
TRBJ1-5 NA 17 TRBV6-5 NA CASSSLDSRRADQPQHF TGTGCCAGCAGTTCCTTGGATAGTAGACGGGCGGATCAGCCCCAGCATTTT
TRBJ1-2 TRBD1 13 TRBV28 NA CASSSGTAFGYTF TGTGCCAGCAGTTCCGGGACAGCGTTTGGCTACACCTTC
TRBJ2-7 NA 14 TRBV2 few CASRGNPGVYEQYF TGTGCCAGCAGGGGGAATCCTGGCGTCTACGAGCAGTACTTC
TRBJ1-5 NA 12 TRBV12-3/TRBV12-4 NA CASSRAGMPQHF TGTGCCAGCAGCCGGGCCGGGATGCCCCAGCATTTT
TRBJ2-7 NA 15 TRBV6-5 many CASSLGRRSPYEQYF TGTGCCAGCAGTTTGGGCCGTAGGTCACCCTACGAGCAGTACTTC
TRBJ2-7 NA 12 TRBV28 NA CASTAAPYEQYF TGTGCCAGCACTGCAGCTCCCTACGAGCAGTACTTC
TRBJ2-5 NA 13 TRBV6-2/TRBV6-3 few CASHSHQEETQYF TGTGCCAGTCATTCCCACCAAGAGGAGACCCAGTACTTC
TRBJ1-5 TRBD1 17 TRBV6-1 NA CASKSLTGVGSNQPQHF TGTGCCAGCAAATCACTGACAGGGGTGGGTAGCAATCAGCCCCAGCATTTT
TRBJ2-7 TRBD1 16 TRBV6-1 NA CASSEARDRGFYEQYF TGTGCCAGCAGTGAAGCGAGGGACAGGGGGTTTTACGAGCAGTACTTC
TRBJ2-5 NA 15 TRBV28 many CASSPGRGRGETQYF TGTGCCAGCAGTCCCGGGCGGGGGCGCGGGGAGACCCAGTACTTC
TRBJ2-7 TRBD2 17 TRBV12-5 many CASGSLLAGGILYEQYF TGTGCTAGTGGTTCCCTCCTAGCGGGAGGGATACTCTACGAGCAGTACTTC
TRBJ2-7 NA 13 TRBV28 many CASSLSPLYEQYF TGTGCCAGCAGTTTATCGCCGCTTTACGAGCAGTACTTC
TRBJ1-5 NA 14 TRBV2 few CASSDRGVNQPQHF TGTGCCAGCAGTGACAGGGGTGTTAATCAGCCCCAGCATTTT
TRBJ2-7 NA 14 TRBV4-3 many CASSQVEGVDEQYF TGCGCCAGCAGCCAAGTGGAGGGCGTTGACGAGCAGTACTTC
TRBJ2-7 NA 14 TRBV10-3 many CAISEREVGGEQYF TGTGCCATCAGTGAGCGTGAGGTCGGAGGCGAGCAGTACTTC
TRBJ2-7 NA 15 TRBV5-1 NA CASFPGGSGKDEQYF TGCGCCAGCTTCCCCGGTGGTAGTGGGAAGGACGAGCAGTACTTC
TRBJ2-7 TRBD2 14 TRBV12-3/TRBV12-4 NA CASRSGIEVGEQYF TGTGCCAGCAGGAGCGGGATAGAGGTCGGCGAGCAGTACTTC
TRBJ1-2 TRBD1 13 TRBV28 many CASRLVTGRGYTF TGTGCCAGCAGATTGGTGACAGGGCGCGGCTACACCTTC
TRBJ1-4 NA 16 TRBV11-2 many CASSLGGWEPNEKLFF TGTGCCAGCAGCTTGGGTGGATGGGAACCTAATGAAAAACTGTTTTTT
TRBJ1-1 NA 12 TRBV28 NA CASSLSGAEAFF TGTGCCAGCAGTTTATCAGGGGCTGAAGCTTTCTTT
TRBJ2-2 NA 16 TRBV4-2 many CASSQEALSGTGELFF TGTGCCAGCAGCCAAGAGGCACTCTCGGGCACCGGGGAGCTGTTTTTT